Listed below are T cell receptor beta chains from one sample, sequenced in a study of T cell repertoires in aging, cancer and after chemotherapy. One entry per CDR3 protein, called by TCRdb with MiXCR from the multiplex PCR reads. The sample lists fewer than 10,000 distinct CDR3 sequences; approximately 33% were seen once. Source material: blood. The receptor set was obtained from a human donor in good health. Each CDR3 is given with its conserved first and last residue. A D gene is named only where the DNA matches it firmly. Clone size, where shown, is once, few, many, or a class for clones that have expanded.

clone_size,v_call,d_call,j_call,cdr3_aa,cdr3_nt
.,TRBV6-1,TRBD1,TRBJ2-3,CASRRPPGGNTDTQYF,TGTGCCAGCAGACGTCCGCCAGGGGGCAACACAGATACGCAGTATTTT
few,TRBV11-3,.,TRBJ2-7,CASSSPRQGEVGAYEQYF,TGTGCCAGCAGCTCACCCCGCCAGGGAGAAGTAGGAGCCTACGAGCAGTACTTC
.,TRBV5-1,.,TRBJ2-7,CASSGLARGAYEQYF,TGCGCCAGCAGTGGGCTAGCGCGGGGTGCGTACGAGCAGTACTTC
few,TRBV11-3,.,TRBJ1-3,CASSFPAGVGNTIYF,TGTGCCAGCAGCTTCCCCGCCGGGGTTGGAAACACCATATATTTT
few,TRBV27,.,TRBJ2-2,CASSLTNTGELFF,TGTGCCAGCAGTTTGACGAACACCGGGGAGCTGTTTTTT
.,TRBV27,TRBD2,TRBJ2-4,CASSLLAGGDTQYF,TGTGCCAGCAGTCTACTAGCGGGAGGGGACACTCAGTACTTC
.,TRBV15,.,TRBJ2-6,CATSSEGGPGANVLTF,TGTGCCACCAGCAGTGAGGGGGGACCTGGGGCCAACGTCCTGACTTTC
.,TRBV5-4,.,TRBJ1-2,CASSHRALGDYGYTF,TGTGCCAGCAGCCACAGGGCCCTTGGTGACTATGGCTACACCTTC
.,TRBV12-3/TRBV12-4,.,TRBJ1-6,CASSLRPGESYNSPLHF,TGTGCCAGCAGTTTAAGGCCAGGGGAGTCCTATAATTCACCCCTCCACTTT
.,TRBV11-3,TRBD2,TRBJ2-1,CVSKDSGGSSYNEQFF,TGTGTCAGCAAAGATAGCGGGGGAAGCTCCTACAATGAGCAGTTCTTC
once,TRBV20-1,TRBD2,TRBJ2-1,CSPRGGPAYNEQFF,TGCAGTCCTCGGGGGGGACCGGCCTACAATGAGCAGTTCTTC
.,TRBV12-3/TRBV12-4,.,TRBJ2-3,CASSLVWEPGTQYF,TGTGCCAGCAGTTTAGTCTGGGAGCCGGGGACGCAGTATTTT
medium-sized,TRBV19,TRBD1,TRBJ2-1,CASSSRQGAGEQFF,TGTGCCAGTAGTTCCCGACAGGGGGCGGGTGAGCAGTTCTTC
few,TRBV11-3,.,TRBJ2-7,CASSSPGLATYEQYF,TGTGCCAGCAGCTCGCCCGGACTCGCGACCTACGAGCAGTACTTC
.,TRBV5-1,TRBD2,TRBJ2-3,CASSLWTSGGGSSTDTQYF,TGCGCCAGCAGCCTCTGGACTAGCGGGGGGGGATCTAGCACAGATACGCAGTATTTT
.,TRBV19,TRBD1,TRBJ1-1,CASSSRTGRVAEAFF,TGTGCCAGTAGTTCCCGGACAGGGCGAGTAGCTGAAGCTTTCTTT
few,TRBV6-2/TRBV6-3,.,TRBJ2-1,CASSYGGASYNEQFF,TGTGCCAGCAGTTACGGCGGGGCCTCCTACAATGAGCAGTTCTTC
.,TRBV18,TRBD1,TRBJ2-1,CASSGTGGFMGSYNEQFF,TGTGCCAGCTCTGGGACAGGGGGTTTCATGGGGTCCTACAATGAGCAGTTCTTC
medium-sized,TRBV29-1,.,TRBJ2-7,CSAPGAGGEQYF,TGCAGCGCGCCCGGGGCAGGCGGAGAGCAGTACTTC
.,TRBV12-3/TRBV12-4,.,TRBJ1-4,CASSLPQEGEKLFF,TGTGCCAGCAGTTTGCCGCAGGAGGGTGAAAAACTGTTTTTT
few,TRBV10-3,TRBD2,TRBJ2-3,CAIRDPEPRTSGDTQYF,TGTGCCATCAGGGATCCTGAGCCGAGGACTAGCGGAGACACGCAGTATTTT
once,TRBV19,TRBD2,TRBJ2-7,CASSTTSGKPYEQYF,TGTGCCAGTAGTACAACTAGCGGGAAACCCTACGAGCAGTACTTC
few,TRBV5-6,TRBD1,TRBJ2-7,CASSRGRYEQYF,TGTGCCAGCAGCAGGGGGCGTTACGAGCAGTACTTC
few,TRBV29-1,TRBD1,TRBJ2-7,CSVALTGPYEQYF,TGCAGCGTCGCCCTGACAGGGCCCTACGAGCAGTACTTC
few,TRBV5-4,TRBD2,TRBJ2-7,CASSTGLAGYF,TGTGCCAGCAGTACGGGACTAGCGGGGTACTTC
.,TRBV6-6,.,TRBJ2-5,CASSSGGPGKETQYF,TGTGCCAGCAGTTCCGGGGGGCCGGGGAAAGAGACCCAGTACTTC
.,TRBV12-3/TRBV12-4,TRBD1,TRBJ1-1,CASTQSRGARGTEAFF,TGTGCCAGCACTCAGAGCAGGGGGGCAAGGGGCACTGAAGCTTTCTTT
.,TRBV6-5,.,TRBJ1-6,CASSLGAANSPLHF,TGTGCCAGCAGTTTAGGGGCCGCGAATTCACCCCTCCACTTT
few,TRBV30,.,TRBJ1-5,CASGVGGDQPQHF,TGTGCCTCAGGGGTGGGGGGGGACCAGCCCCAGCATTTT
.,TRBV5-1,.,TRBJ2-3,CASSLAGDTQYF,TGCGCCAGCAGCTTGGCCGGAGATACGCAGTATTTT
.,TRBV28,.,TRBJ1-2,CASSFSGEHRWTF,TGTGCCAGCAGTTTTTCGGGGGAACATAGGTGGACCTTC
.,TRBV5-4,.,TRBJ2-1,CASRVDRTWRQFF,TGTGCCAGCAGAGTAGATCGGACATGGCGGCAGTTCTTC
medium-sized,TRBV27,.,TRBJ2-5,CASSLAGETQYF,TGTGCCAGCAGTTTAGCAGGGGAGACCCAGTACTTC
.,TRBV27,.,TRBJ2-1,CASSLMLRRGGAAPGYNEQFF,TGTGCCAGCAGTTTAATGCTCCGGAGGGGCGGTGCGGCCCCAGGCTACAATGAGCAGTTCTTC
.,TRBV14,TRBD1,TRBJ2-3,CASSQELGQAQYF,TGTGCCAGCAGCCAAGAGCTAGGACAGGCGCAGTATTTT
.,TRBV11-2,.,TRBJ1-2,CASSFQARMGF,TGTGCCAGCAGCTTTCAGGCCCGCATGGGCTTC
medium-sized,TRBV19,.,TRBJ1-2,CASKEGHYGYTF,TGTGCCAGTAAAGAGGGACACTATGGCTACACCTTC
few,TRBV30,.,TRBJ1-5,CAWSGTQAQHF,TGTGCCTGGAGCGGTACCCAGGCCCAGCATTTT
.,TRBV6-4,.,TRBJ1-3,CASNKGGRVGGNTIYF,TGTGCCAGCAATAAGGGAGGCAGGGTAGGGGGAAACACCATATATTTT
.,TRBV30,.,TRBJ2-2,CAWSRGGTGELFF,TGTGCCTGGAGTAGGGGAGGCACCGGGGAGCTGTTTTTT
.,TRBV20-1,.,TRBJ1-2,CSGSGGYTF,TGCAGTGGGAGTGGTGGCTACACCTTC
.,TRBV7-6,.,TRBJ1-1,CASSPDALQGTEAFF,TGTGCCAGCAGCCCAGATGCATTGCAGGGCACTGAAGCTTTCTTT
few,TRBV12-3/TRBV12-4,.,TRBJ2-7,CASSSRLVQRYEQYF,TGTGCCAGCAGTTCCCGACTAGTCCAGAGATACGAGCAGTACTTC
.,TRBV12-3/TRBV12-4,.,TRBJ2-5,CASSSRGGPQETQYF,TGTGCCAGCAGTTCCAGGGGCGGGCCCCAAGAGACCCAGTACTTC
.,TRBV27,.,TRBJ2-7,CASSLLRGTYEQYF,TGTGCCAGCAGTTTACTCAGGGGTACCTACGAGCAGTACTTC
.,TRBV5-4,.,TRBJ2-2,CASSFGGNTGELFF,TGTGCCAGCAGCTTCGGGGGGAACACCGGGGAGCTGTTTTTT
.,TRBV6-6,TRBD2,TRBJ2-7,CAISEPGLAEAYEQYF,TGTGCCATCAGTGAACCGGGACTAGCAGAGGCCTACGAGCAGTACTTC
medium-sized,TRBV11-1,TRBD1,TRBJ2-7,CASSLVGTGATYEQYF,TGTGCCAGCAGCTTAGTAGGGACAGGCGCGACCTACGAGCAGTACTTC
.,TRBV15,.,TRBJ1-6,CATSRQKGSSYNSPLHF,TGTGCCACCAGCAGACAGAAGGGGAGCTCCTATAATTCACCCCTCCACTTT
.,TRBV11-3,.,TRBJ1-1,CASSLATGQPNF,TGTGCCAGCAGCTTAGCGACCGGCCAGCCCAATTTT